The sequence of this T cell receptor (beta chain) was determined in a study of blood T cells in healthy people across ages. The study, taken as a whole, reports: The authors considered diversity estimates from one million T cells to be underestimates.

Trimming shortened V by 1 base and J by 0 bases, and 13 bases separated the two germline ends. Germline lookup yields CDR1 LGHDT and CDR2 YNNKEL (reference sequence). The length of the CDR3 is 17 residues. Remarks on this clonotype: The antigen is not known.

The sample, about 9.2 milliliters of peripheral blood, was drawn from each donor. Next came a second PCR, run for about 7 to 12 cycles, which used a sample-barcoded 5' primer along with a J-beta primer mix. Every cDNA was tagged by a template-switch adaptor with 12 random nucleotides. TCRdb passed the 5' RACE reads through MiXCR, listing each CDR3 protein once. The profile shows roughly 1.7 million distinct CDR3 sequences, about 31% of them singletons. The V and J genes are TRBV3-1 and TRBJ1-5; D is ambiguous. Material: blood. This TCR derives from a woman aged 25 to 39 in good health. The CDR3 nucleotides read TGTGCCAGCAGCCAAGTCGGGTCCATTCATAGCAATCAGCCCCAGCATTTT. It yields the protein CASSQVGSIHSNQPQHF.